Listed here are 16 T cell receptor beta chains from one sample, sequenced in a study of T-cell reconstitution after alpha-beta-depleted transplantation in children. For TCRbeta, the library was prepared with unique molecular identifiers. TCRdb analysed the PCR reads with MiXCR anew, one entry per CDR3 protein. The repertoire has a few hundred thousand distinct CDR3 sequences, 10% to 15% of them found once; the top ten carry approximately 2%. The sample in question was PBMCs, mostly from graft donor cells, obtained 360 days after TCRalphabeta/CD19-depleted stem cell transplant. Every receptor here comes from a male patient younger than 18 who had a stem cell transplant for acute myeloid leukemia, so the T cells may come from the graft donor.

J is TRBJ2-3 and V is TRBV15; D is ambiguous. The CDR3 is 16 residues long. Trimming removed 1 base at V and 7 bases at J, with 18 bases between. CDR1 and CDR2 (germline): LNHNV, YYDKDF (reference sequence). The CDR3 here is CATSRVHTEAFHTQYF. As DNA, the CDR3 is TGTGCCACCAGCAGAGTCCACACCGAAGCTTTTCATACGCAGTATTTT.

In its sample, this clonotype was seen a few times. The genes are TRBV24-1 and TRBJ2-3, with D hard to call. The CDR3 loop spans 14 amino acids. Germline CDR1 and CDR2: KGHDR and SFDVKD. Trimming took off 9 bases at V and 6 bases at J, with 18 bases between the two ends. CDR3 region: CATPGGHPWDTQYF. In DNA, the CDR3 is TGTGCCACCCCCGGCGGTCATCCCTGGGATACGCAGTATTTT.

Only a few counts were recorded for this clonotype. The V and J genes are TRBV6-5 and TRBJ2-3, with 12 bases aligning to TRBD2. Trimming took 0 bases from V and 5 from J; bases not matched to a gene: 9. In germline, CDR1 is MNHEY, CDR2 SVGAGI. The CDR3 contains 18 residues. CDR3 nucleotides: TGTGCCAGCAGTTACTCGATTACGGGACTAGCGGGTGGAGATACGCAGTATTTT. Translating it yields CASSYSITGLAGGDTQYF.

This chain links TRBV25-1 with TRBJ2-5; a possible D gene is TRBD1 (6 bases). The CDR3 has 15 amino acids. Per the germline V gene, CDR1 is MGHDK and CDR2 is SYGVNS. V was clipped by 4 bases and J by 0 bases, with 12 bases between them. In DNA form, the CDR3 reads TGTGCCAGCAGTGGAAGGGACACCTACCAAGAGACCCAGTACTTC. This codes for CASSGRDTYQETQYF.

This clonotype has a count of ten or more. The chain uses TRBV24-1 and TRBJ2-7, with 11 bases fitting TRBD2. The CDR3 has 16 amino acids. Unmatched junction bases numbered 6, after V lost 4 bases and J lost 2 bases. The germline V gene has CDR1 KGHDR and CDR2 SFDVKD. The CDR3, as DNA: TGTGCCACCAGTGACTGGGGGACTAGCGGCACCTACGAGCAGTACTTC. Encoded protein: CATSDWGTSGTYEQYF.

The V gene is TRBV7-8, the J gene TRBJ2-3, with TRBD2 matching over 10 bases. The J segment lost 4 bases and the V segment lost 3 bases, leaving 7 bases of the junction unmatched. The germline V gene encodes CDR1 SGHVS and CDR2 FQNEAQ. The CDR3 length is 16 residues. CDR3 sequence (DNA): TGTGCCAGCAGCTTGCCGCTAGCGGGAGCGGCAGATACGCAGTATTTT. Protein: CASSLPLAGAADTQYF.

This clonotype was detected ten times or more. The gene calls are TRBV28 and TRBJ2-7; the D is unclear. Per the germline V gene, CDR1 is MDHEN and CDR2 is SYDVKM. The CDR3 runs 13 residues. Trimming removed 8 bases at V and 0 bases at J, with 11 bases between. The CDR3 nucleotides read TGTGCCAGCGACCAGAGGTCCTCCTACGAGCAGTACTTC. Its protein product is CASDQRSSYEQYF.

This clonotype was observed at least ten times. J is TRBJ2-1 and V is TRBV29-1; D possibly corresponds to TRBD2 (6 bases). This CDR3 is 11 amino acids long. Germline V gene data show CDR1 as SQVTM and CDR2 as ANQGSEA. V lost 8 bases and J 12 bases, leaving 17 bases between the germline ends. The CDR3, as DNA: TGCAGCACCGTATTCGGGGACTGGCAGTTCTTC. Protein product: CSTVFGDWQFF.

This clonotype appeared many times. CDR3 region: CATRDRPTQETQYF. The CDR3 DNA sequence: TGTGCCACCCGGGACAGGCCCACCCAAGAGACCCAGTACTTC. The J gene is TRBJ2-5, the V gene TRBV27; 8 bases match TRBD1. The CDR3 has 14 residues. V gave up 10 bases and J gave up 1 base; unmatched junction bases: 8. CDR1 is MNHEY and CDR2 is SMNVEV in the germline V gene (reference sequence).

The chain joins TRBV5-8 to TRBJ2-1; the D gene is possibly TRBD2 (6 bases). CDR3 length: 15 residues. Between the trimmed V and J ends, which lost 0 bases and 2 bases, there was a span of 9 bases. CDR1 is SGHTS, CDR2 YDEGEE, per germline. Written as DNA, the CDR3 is TGTGCCAGCAGCTTGGGGACTAACCCCTACAATGAGCAGTTCTTC. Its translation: CASSLGTNPYNEQFF. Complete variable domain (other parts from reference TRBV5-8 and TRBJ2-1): EAGVTQSPTHLIKTRGQQATLRCSPISGHTSVYWYQQALGLGLQFLLWYDEGEERNRGNFPPRFSGRQFPNYSSELNVNALELEDSALYLCASSLGTNPYNEQFFGPGTRLTVL.

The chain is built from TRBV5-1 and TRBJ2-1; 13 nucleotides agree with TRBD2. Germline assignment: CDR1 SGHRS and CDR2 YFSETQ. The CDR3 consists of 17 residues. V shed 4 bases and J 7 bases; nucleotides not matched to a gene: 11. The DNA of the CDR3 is TGCGCCAGCAGCCTATTACTAGCGGGAGGGCCAGGGAATGAGCAGTTCTTC. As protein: CASSLLLAGGPGNEQFF. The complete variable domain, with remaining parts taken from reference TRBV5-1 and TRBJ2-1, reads KAGVTQTPRYLIKTRGQQVTLSCSPISGHRSVSWYQQTPGQGLQFLFEYFSETQRNKGNFPGRFSGRQFSNSRSEMNVSTLELGDSALYLCASSLLLAGGPGNEQFFGPGTRLTVL.

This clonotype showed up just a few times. This CDR3 is CASSVGWRNEQYF. The CDR3 DNA is TGCGCCAGCTCCGTGGGGTGGAGGAACGAGCAGTACTTC. The J gene is TRBJ2-7, the V gene TRBV4-3, with a weak D call TRBD2 (5 bases). The CDR3 is made up of 13 amino acids. Germline assignment: CDR1 LGHNA and CDR2 YSLEER. Trimming removed 8 bases from V and 5 bases from J, with 16 bases in between.

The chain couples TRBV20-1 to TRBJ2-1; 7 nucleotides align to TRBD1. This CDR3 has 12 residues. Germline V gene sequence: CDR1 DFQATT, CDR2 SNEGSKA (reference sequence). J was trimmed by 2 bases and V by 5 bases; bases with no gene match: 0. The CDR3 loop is CSAGTAYNEQFF. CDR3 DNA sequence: TGCAGTGCTGGGACAGCCTACAATGAGCAGTTCTTC.

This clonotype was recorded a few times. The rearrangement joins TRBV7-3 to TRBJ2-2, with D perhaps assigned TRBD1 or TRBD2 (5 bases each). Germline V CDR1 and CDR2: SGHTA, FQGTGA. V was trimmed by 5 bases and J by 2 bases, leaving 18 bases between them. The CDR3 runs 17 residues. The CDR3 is CASSHRSGPFNTGELFF. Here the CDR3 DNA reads TGTGCCAGCAGCCACCGGTCGGGGCCGTTTAACACCGGGGAGCTGTTTTTT.

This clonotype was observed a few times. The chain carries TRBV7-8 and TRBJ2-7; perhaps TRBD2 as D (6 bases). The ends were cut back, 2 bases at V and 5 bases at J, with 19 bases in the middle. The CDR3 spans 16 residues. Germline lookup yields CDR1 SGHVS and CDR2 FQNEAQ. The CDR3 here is CASSLSGALARNEQYF. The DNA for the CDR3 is TGTGCCAGCAGCTTAAGTGGGGCCCTAGCGCGCAACGAGCAGTACTTC.

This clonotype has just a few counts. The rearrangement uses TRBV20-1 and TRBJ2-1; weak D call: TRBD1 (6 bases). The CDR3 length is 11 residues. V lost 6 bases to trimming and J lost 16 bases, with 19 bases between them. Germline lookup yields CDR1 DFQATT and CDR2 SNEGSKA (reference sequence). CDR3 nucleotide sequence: TGCAGTGCGGCACAGGGCGCCTCGGGCTTCTTC. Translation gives CSAAQGASGFF.